A single sample is the source of the 7 T cell receptor beta chains below, sequenced in a study of blood T cell repertoires in COVID-19. The repertoire was sequenced with immunoSEQ multiplex PCR; TCRdb's copy has only in-frame clones and lacks some. Of 40,000 to 55,000 clones listed, 80% to 90% are singletons. What was sequenced was peripheral blood. These receptors all come from a man in his 70s with active COVID-19.

V usage is TRBV27 and J usage is TRBJ1-1; tentative D call: TRBD1 (5 bases). Germline CDR1 MNHEY, CDR2 SMNVEV (reference sequence). Deletions cut 5 bases from V and 10 bases from J, with 23 bases between. The CDR3 consists of 15 residues. CDR3 residues: CASSPDRLGLWRAFF. The DNA for the CDR3 is TGTGCCAGCAGTCCCGACAGACTAGGTTTATGGAGAGCTTTCTTT.

This sequence joins TRBV7-9 and TRBJ2-7, with 8 bases lining up with TRBD1. V lost 5 bases, J lost 2 bases, and 8 bases stayed unmatched. The V gene's germline CDR1 is SEHNR and CDR2 FQNEAQ (reference sequence). CDR3 length: 15 residues. The CDR3 region is CASSRTGQATYEQYF. For the CDR3, the DNA is TGTGCCAGCAGCCGGACGGGACAGGCAACCTACGAGCAGTACTTC.

This chain joins TRBV9 and TRBJ2-3; 13 bases line up with TRBD2. The CDR3 extends over 17 amino acids. Germline loops: CDR1 SGDLS, CDR2 YYNGEE. The J segment lost 3 bases and the V segment lost 0 bases, leaving 4 bases of the junction unmatched. This CDR3 reads CASSVGTSGGATDTQYF. The DNA of the CDR3 is TGTGCCAGCAGCGTAGGAACTAGCGGGGGGGCAACAGATACGCAGTATTTT.

The V call is TRBV5-4, the J call TRBJ2-5; the match to TRBD2 covers 11 bases. CDR3 length: 16 residues. Losses at the gene ends were 2 bases for V and 2 bases for J; bases not matched to a gene: 5. Germline CDR1 reads SGHNT; CDR2 reads YYREEE (reference sequence). The CDR3 loop reads CASSFSSGGFQETQYF. CDR3 DNA sequence: TGTGCCAGCAGCTTCTCTAGCGGGGGGTTTCAAGAGACCCAGTACTTC.

The rearrangement uses TRBV6-5 and TRBJ2-7, with D hard to call. Germline V gene data show CDR1 as MNHEY and CDR2 as SVGAGI. This CDR3 comprises 14 residues. With 5 bases removed from V and 0 bases from J, the gap between germline ends came to 11 bases. The CDR3 region has the DNA TGTGCCAGCAGTACCAGTTTTTCCTCCTACGAGCAGTACTTC. Translated: CASSTSFSSYEQYF.

The chain couples TRBV4-3 to TRBJ2-4, with TRBD1 identical over 10 bases. The germline gives CDR1 LGHNA, CDR2 YSLEER. The CDR3 is 16 amino acids. Germline trimming cut 0 bases from V and 8 bases from J; bases unmatched to any gene: 7. The CDR3 nucleotides are TGCGCCAGCAGCCAAGATTGGGGGGACAGGGGAGACATTCAGTACTTC. It encodes CASSQDWGDRGDIQYF.

The chain joins TRBV5-8 to TRBJ2-1, with a weak D call TRBD2 (5 bases). The CDR3 is 15 residues long. Trimming left V 2 bases short and J 0 bases short, with 9 bases between. Germline-derived CDR1 and CDR2 are SGHTS and YDEGEE. CDR3 nucleotide sequence: TGTGCCAGCAGCTTCACGGGGATCTCCTACAATGAGCAGTTCTTC. Translating gives CASSFTGISYNEQFF.